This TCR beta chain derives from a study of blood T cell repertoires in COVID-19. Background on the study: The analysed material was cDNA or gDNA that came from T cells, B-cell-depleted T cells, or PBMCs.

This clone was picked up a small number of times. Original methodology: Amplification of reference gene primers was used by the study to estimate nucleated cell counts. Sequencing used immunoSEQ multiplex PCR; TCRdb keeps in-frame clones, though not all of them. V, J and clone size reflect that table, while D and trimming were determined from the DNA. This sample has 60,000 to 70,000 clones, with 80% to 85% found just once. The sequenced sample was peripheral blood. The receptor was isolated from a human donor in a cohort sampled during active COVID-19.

The CDR3 loop is CASSSQASGGFGEQFF. CDR3 DNA: TGTGCCAGCAGCTCCCAAGCTAGCGGGGGTTTCGGTGAGCAGTTCTTC. The chain carries TRBV7-8 and TRBJ2-1; 10 bases align to TRBD2. After removal of 4 bases from V and 9 bases from J, the junction contained 12 bases not matched to a gene. The CDR3 covers 16 residues. From germline, CDR1 is SGHVS and CDR2 FQNEAQ.